This paragraph reports one TCR beta chain. The study recruited people aged about 18 to 95 years across under 25 US areas. Assignment of participants to cohorts was predicated upon participant-reported clinical history. For recovered donors of Cohort 3, there were two negative PCRs, clearance, or symptom resolution. Trimming left V 5 bases short and J 0 bases short, with 17 bases between. This CDR3 contains 16 residues. Germline CDR1 and CDR2: LNHDA and SQIVND (reference sequence). The entry originates in a study of blood T cell repertoires in COVID-19. In the original analysis: Reference gene primer amplification yielded estimated nucleated cell counts. TCRdb's copy holds only in-frame clones and misses some; the assay was immunoSEQ multiplex PCR. V and J calls and clone size are given by that table; D and trimming were obtained from the DNA. The table lists about 400,000 clones, roughly 89% of them singletons, with 1.5% to 2% in the top ten.

J is TRBJ2-7 and V is TRBV19; D may be TRBD1 (5 bases). The clonotype was recovered from a young woman who had recovered from COVID-19. What was sequenced was PBMCs or T cells enriched from blood (not recorded which). CDR3 DNA: TGTGCCAGTAGTTCGGCGCCCGACAGCAACTCCTACGAGCAGTACTTC. It yields the protein CASSSAPDSNSYEQYF.